This T cell receptor beta chain was sequenced in a study of cytomegalovirus exposure and HLA in healthy donors. Overall study findings and caveats: TCR beta chain V- and J-gene trimming was linked, in a later analysis, to a missense variant in DCLRE1C. Later, TCR association rates were found to vary by HLA locus, highest for DRB1 and lowest for HLA-C. A later analysis showed HLA-associated TCR beta chains outstripping equally common others in clonal expansion.

The CDR3 totals 13 residues. Germline V lookup: CDR1 SGHNT, CDR2 YYREEE (reference sequence). V was shortened by 2 bases and J by 6 bases, with 8 bases between the two germline ends. In the PCR, 60 Vbeta and 13 Jbeta primers were used. Original handling: Approximately 11 million shared chains were among tens of millions of unique TCR beta chains counted in a later analysis. Sequencing was performed with immunoSEQ multiplex PCR; in TCRdb, only in-frame clones are kept and a portion is missing. That table gives V, J and clone size, and the DNA gave D and trimming. The repertoire holds about 78,000 clones, with 84% as singletons. Remarks on this clone: As yet, its antigen is unknown.

This chain joins TRBV5-4 and TRBJ2-2, with a weak D call TRBD2 (6 bases). This sequence originates from a woman aged 50 to 60 in good health and CMV-seronegative. Sequencing was done on a sample of PBMCs. The DNA of the CDR3 is TGTGCCAGCAGCTTCACGGGGGCCGGGGAGCTGTTTTTT. Its translation is CASSFTGAGELFF.